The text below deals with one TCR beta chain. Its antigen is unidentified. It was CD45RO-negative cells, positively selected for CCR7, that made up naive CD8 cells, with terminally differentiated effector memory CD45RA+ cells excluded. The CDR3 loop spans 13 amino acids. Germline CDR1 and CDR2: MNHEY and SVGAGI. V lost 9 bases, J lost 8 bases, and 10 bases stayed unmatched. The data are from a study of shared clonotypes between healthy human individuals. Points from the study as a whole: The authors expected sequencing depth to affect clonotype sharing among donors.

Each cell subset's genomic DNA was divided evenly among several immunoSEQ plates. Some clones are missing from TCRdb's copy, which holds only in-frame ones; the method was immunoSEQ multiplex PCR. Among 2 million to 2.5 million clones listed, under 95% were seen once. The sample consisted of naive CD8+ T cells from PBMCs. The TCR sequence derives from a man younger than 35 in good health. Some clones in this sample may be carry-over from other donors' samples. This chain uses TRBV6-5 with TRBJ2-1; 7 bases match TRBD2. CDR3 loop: CASGREEFDEQFF. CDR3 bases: TGTGCCAGTGGTCGGGAGGAATTCGATGAGCAGTTCTTC.